A selection of T cell receptor beta chains follows, all from one sample in a study of cytomegalovirus exposure and HLA in healthy donors. Clones were sequenced by immunoSEQ multiplex PCR, and TCRdb holds only the in-frame ones, with some missing. Here the sample spans some 85,000 clones, approximately 96% being singletons. Sequencing was done on a sample of PBMCs. These receptors were taken from a woman younger than 35 in good health and CMV-seronegative. Both conserved end residues are part of each CDR3. The D gene is left open where the match is weak. Size is omitted from some rows. Given values are once, few, many or a class for expanded clones.

v_gene	j_gene	d_gene	abundance	CDR3aa	CDR3nt
TRBV7-2	TRBJ1-1	.	.	CASSLSGLDTEAFF	TGTGCCAGCAGCTTGTCAGGGCTTGACACTGAAGCTTTCTTT
TRBV5-1	TRBJ2-3	TRBD2	.	CASTPMLAGFTDTQYF	TGCGCCAGCACTCCCATGCTAGCGGGGTTCACAGATACGCAGTATTTT
TRBV7-9	TRBJ1-2	.	.	CASLLVPVRGSYGYTF	TGTGCCAGCCTCTTAGTCCCCGTCAGGGGCAGTTATGGCTACACCTTC
TRBV4-1	TRBJ2-1	TRBD2	.	CASSQSPGGNEQFF	TGCGCCAGCAGCCAATCCCCGGGGGGCAATGAGCAGTTCTTC
TRBV6-4	TRBJ2-7	TRBD2	.	CARTGGRESTYEQYF	TGTGCCAGAACGGGGGGGCGGGAGAGTACCTACGAGCAGTACTTC
TRBV27	TRBJ2-7	.	.	CASSLSWTTDGYYEQYF	TGTGCCAGCAGTTTAAGCTGGACTACGGACGGCTATTACGAGCAGTACTTC
TRBV18	TRBJ2-7	TRBD1	.	CASSTGGRSYEQYF	TGTGCCAGCTCGACAGGGGGCCGCTCCTACGAGCAGTACTTC
TRBV28	TRBJ1-2	TRBD1	.	CASSSTLGLGGVRYGYTF	TGTGCCAGCAGTTCTACTCTGGGGTTAGGGGGCGTAAGGTATGGCTACACCTTC
TRBV12-5	TRBJ2-3	.	once	CASGYGLSTDTQYF	TGTGCTAGTGGTTATGGACTTTCCACAGATACGCAGTATTTT
TRBV2	TRBJ2-1	TRBD1	few	CASSEVQGQGGEQFF	TGTGCCAGCAGTGAAGTACAGGGGCAGGGCGGTGAGCAGTTCTTC
TRBV5-1	TRBJ1-2	.	.	CASSLSYGPGTF	TGCGCCAGCAGCTTATCTTACGGTCCGGGCACCTTC
TRBV7-7	TRBJ2-7	TRBD2	.	CASSLRLAPAYEQYF	TGTGCCAGCAGCCTCCGACTAGCGCCGGCCTACGAGCAGTACTTC
TRBV9	TRBJ1-2	.	once	CASSANPGAGGYTF	TGTGCCAGCAGCGCGAACCCAGGGGCGGGTGGCTACACCTTC
TRBV19	TRBJ2-7	TRBD2	once	CASSVQGGAREQYF	TGTGCCAGTAGTGTCCAGGGAGGGGCCCGGGAGCAGTACTTC
TRBV10-3	TRBJ1-2	.	.	CAISKQGDYGYTF	TGTGCCATCAGCAAACAGGGAGACTATGGCTACACCTTC
TRBV19	TRBJ1-1	TRBD1	.	CASSMDAGTGVRNTEAFF	TGTGCCAGTAGTATGGATGCGGGGACAGGGGTGAGAAACACTGAAGCTTTCTTT
TRBV6-6	TRBJ1-1	.	once	CASSYSGGTEAFF	TGTGCCAGCAGTTACTCGGGGGGGACTGAAGCTTTCTTT